Below are 32 T cell receptor beta chains sequenced from a single sample in a study of a mutant IDH1 vaccine in newly diagnosed glioma. Their recognized antigens are unknown. Time point given: week 23, last vaccination. Vaccination used 300 ug of mutant IDH1 20-mer peptide per dose, with topical imiquimod. The protocol was immunoSEQ multiplex PCR, while the TCRdb copy is restricted to in-frame clones and leaves out a portion. The table lists approximately 44,000 clones, 65% to 85% of them singletons. The sample in question was PBMCs, obtained from a glioma patient whose treatment included an IDH1 peptide vaccine. The receptors originated from a young woman with glioma. Some clones in this sample may be carry-over from other donors' samples.

V gene TRBV6-5 combines with J gene TRBJ1-5, with 10 bases lining up with TRBD1. This CDR3 has 14 residues. Germline-derived CDR1 and CDR2 are MNHEY and SVGAGI. J was trimmed by 6 bases and V by 5 bases; bases with no gene match: 4. Here the CDR3 DNA reads TGTGCCAGCAGTCCGCGACAGGGGGCTCAGCCCCAGCATTTT. This codes for CASSPRQGAQPQHF.

The chain carries TRBV7-8 and TRBJ2-7, with D perhaps matching TRBD1 (5 bases). CDR3 size: 14 residues. V was shortened by 2 bases and J by 1 base, with 9 bases between the two germline ends. Germline V gene lookup returns CDR1 SGHVS and CDR2 FQNEAQ. The CDR3 sequence is CASSLTTASYEQYF. The DNA of the CDR3 is TGTGCCAGCAGCTTAACGACAGCGTCCTACGAGCAGTACTTC.

A single count supports this clone. The chain is built from TRBV10-3 and TRBJ2-1; 9 positions agree with TRBD2. Per germline, CDR1 ENHRY and CDR2 SYGVKD. After removal of 11 bases from V and 8 bases from J, the junction contained 13 bases not matched to a gene. This CDR3 spans 14 amino acids. CDR3 DNA sequence: TGTGCCTCCTCCAGCGGGGGGCCCCAAGATGAGCAGTTCTTC. Its protein product is CASSSGGPQDEQFF.

This chain connects TRBV11-2 to TRBJ2-2; no definite D call. Trimming removed 1 base from V and 2 bases from J, with 11 bases in between. The CDR3 extends over 16 amino acids. Germline V gives CDR1 SGHAT, CDR2 FQNNGV. CDR3 nucleotide sequence: TGTGCCAGCAGCTTAGGGTCAGATAGTAACACCGGGGAGCTGTTTTTT. This gives the protein CASSLGSDSNTGELFF.

This chain connects TRBV5-1 to TRBJ2-5, with 9 bases that match TRBD1. In germline, CDR1 is SGHRS, CDR2 YFSETQ. This CDR3 is built from 16 residues. Trimming took 0 bases from V and 1 from J; bases not matched to a gene: 4. The CDR3 DNA reads as TGCGCCAGCAGCTTGGAGGGACAGGGACCCCAAGAGACCCAGTACTTC. Residues: CASSLEGQGPQETQYF.

The rearrangement links TRBV14 to TRBJ1-1, with D possibly matching TRBD1 (6 bases). The CDR3 has 15 residues. V gave up 4 bases and J gave up 1 base, with 13 bases separating them. The germline V gene encodes CDR1 SGHDN and CDR2 FVKESK. The CDR3 nucleotides read TGTGCCAGCAGCCTTCGACAGGCGACGAACACTGAAGCTTTCTTT. It translates to CASSLRQATNTEAFF.

The CDR3, as DNA: TGCGCCAGCAGCTCTAGCGGGGGGAACTTACAAGAGACCCAGTACTTC. This encodes CASSSSGGNLQETQYF. This sequence joins TRBV5-1 and TRBJ2-5, with 11 positions matching TRBD2. V was pared by 3 bases and J by 2 bases, with 6 bases of the junction left unmatched. The germline V gene has CDR1 SGHRS and CDR2 YFSETQ. This CDR3 contains 16 residues.

The genes are TRBV5-1 and TRBJ1-4; 10 nucleotides match TRBD1. This CDR3 has 16 residues. The trim removed 4 bases at V and 8 bases at J, leaving 11 bases unmatched. Germline V gene sequence: CDR1 SGHRS, CDR2 YFSETQ. The CDR3 protein is CASSPEPRTGGEKLFF. CDR3 coding DNA: TGCGCCAGCAGCCCCGAGCCCCGGACAGGGGGAGAAAAACTGTTTTTT. Using reference TRBV5-1 and TRBJ1-4 for the parts outside the CDR3, the full variable domain is KAGVTQTPRYLIKTRGQQVTLSCSPISGHRSVSWYQQTPGQGLQFLFEYFSETQRNKGNFPGRFSGRQFSNSRSEMNVSTLELGDSALYLCASSPEPRTGGEKLFFGSGTQLSVL.

In this sample, this clone turned up once. The genes are TRBV7-2 and TRBJ1-5; tentative D call: TRBD1 (5 bases). Trimming cost V 1 base and J 11 bases, with 21 bases left between them. The CDR3 has 16 residues. Germline-derived CDR1 and CDR2 are SGHTA and FQGNSA. The CDR3 sequence is CASSLGGDYTLTAQHF. CDR3 nucleotide sequence: TGTGCCAGCAGCTTAGGGGGGGACTATACCCTCACGGCCCAGCATTTT.

CDR3: CASSSQWEAFF. Written as DNA, the CDR3 is TGTGCCAGCAGCTCCCAGTGGGAAGCTTTCTTT. The J gene is TRBJ1-1, the V gene TRBV11-3, with unresolved D. V was cut by 4 bases and J by 8 bases, with 8 bases left in between. CDR1 and CDR2 (germline): SGHNT, YENEEA. This CDR3 is 11 amino acids long. Full variable domain (missing parts from reference TRBV11-3 and TRBJ1-1): EAGVVQSPRYKIIEKKQPVAFWCNPISGHNTLYWYLQNLGQGPELLIRYENEEAVDDSQLPKDRFSAERLKGVDSTLKIQPAELGDSAVYLCASSSQWEAFFGQGTRLTVV.

V gene TRBV4-1 combines with J gene TRBJ2-5; 10 bases fit TRBD1. This CDR3 has 16 amino acids. J was trimmed by 5 bases and V by 0 bases; bases with no gene match: 6. Germline CDR1 reads MGHRA; CDR2 reads YSYEKL. The CDR3 here is CASSQEGTGDGETQYF. The CDR3 DNA reads TGCGCCAGCAGCCAAGAAGGGACAGGGGATGGGGAGACCCAGTACTTC.

The chain uses TRBV11-2 and TRBJ1-2, with 9 bases fitting TRBD1. The germline V gene has CDR1 SGHAT and CDR2 FQNNGV. This CDR3 contains 13 residues. Germline trimming cut 5 bases from V and 7 bases from J; bases unmatched to any gene: 5. The CDR3 here is CASSVGTGSGYTF. CDR3 sequence (DNA): TGTGCCAGCAGCGTCGGGACAGGGAGTGGCTACACCTTC.

This clone showed up just a few times. The gene calls are TRBV19 and TRBJ2-1; unclear D gene. The V end was cut by 8 bases, the J end by 5 bases, with 10 bases between. Germline assignment: CDR1 LNHDA and CDR2 SQIVND (reference sequence). CDR3 size: 12 residues. The CDR3 spells CASAARDNEQFF. In nucleotides, the CDR3 is TGTGCCAGTGCCGCGAGAGACAATGAGCAGTTCTTC.

The chain is built from TRBV5-5 and TRBJ2-7; unclear D gene. Trimming took off 0 bases at V and 2 bases at J, with 9 bases between the two ends. The germline gives CDR1 SGHKS, CDR2 YYEKEE (reference sequence). The CDR3 sequence is 14 residues long. The CDR3 reads CASSLAPGAYEQYF. The DNA of the CDR3 is TGTGCCAGCAGCTTGGCCCCTGGGGCCTACGAGCAGTACTTC.

This clone was observed once. The J gene is TRBJ2-3, the V gene TRBV19, with D maybe TRBD1 (6 bases). Germline V gene data show CDR1 as LNHDA and CDR2 as SQIVND (reference sequence). With 3 bases removed from V and 6 bases from J, the gap between germline ends came to 10 bases. The CDR3 spans 13 residues. The CDR3 reads CASSIGRGDTQYF. The CDR3 DNA is TGTGCCAGTAGTATCGGCAGGGGTGATACGCAGTATTTT. Full variable domain (outside the CDR3, taken from reference TRBV19 and TRBJ2-3): DGGITQSPKYLFRKEGQNVTLSCEQNLNHDAMYWYRQDPGQGLRLIYYSQIVNDFQKGDIAEGYSVSREKKESFPLTVTSAQKNPTAFYLCASSIGRGDTQYFGPGTRLTVL.

The V gene is TRBV5-6, the J gene TRBJ1-4, with TRBD1 as a possible D gene (5 bases). Germline V lookup: CDR1 SGHDT, CDR2 YYEEEE. Trimming left V 0 bases short and J 6 bases short, with 12 bases between. The CDR3 has 15 amino acids. This chain's CDR3 is CASSLARAGHEKLFF. The CDR3 coding sequence is TGTGCCAGCAGCTTGGCCAGGGCGGGCCATGAAAAACTGTTTTTT.

The chain uses TRBV6-1 and TRBJ1-2; D ambiguous. The CDR3 is 14 residues long. Germline values: CDR1 MNHNS, CDR2 SASEGT. Between the trimmed V and J ends, which lost 0 bases and 4 bases, there was a span of 9 bases. In DNA form, the CDR3 reads TGTGCCAGCAGTGAAGCCCCAGCGATCTATGGCTACACCTTC. It specifies CASSEAPAIYGYTF.

The V call is TRBV4-1, the J call TRBJ2-7; a possible D gene is TRBD1 (6 bases). The V gene's germline CDR1 is MGHRA and CDR2 YSYEKL. The length of the CDR3 is 16 residues. The ends were cut back, 1 base at V and 0 bases at J, with 13 bases in the middle. The CDR3, as DNA: TGCGCCAGCAGCCAAGGAACCGGGACATTCTCCTACGAGCAGTACTTC. Translation: CASSQGTGTFSYEQYF.

The chain carries TRBV5-1 and TRBJ2-3; D might be TRBD1 (5 bases). CDR3 size: 14 residues. Deletions cut 0 bases from V and 6 bases from J, with 11 bases between. CDR1 SGHRS and CDR2 YFSETQ come from the germline V gene. CDR3 in amino acids: CASSLGGQWDTQYF. The CDR3 bases are TGCGCCAGCAGCTTGGGGGGCCAGTGGGATACGCAGTATTTT. Complete variable domain (other parts from reference TRBV5-1 and TRBJ2-3): KAGVTQTPRYLIKTRGQQVTLSCSPISGHRSVSWYQQTPGQGLQFLFEYFSETQRNKGNFPGRFSGRQFSNSRSEMNVSTLELGDSALYLCASSLGGQWDTQYFGPGTRLTVL.

The chain carries TRBV9 and TRBJ2-7; D remains ambiguous. V lost 0 bases to trimming and J lost 0 bases, with 10 bases between them. The germline CDR1 and CDR2 sequences are SGDLS and YYNGEE. The CDR3 loop spans 15 amino acids. The CDR3 DNA reads as TGTGCCAGCAGCGTAGAGGGCTGGAGCTCCTACGAGCAGTACTTC. Its translation is CASSVEGWSSYEQYF.

V is TRBV27 and J is TRBJ1-1, with 9 bases matching TRBD1. Trimming took 5 bases from V and 0 from J; bases not matched to a gene: 7. CDR1 and CDR2 from the germline V gene are MNHEY and SMNVEV (reference sequence). The CDR3 consists of 16 residues. CDR3 sequence reads: CASSPHTGGLNTEAFF. The DNA for the CDR3 is TGTGCCAGCAGTCCCCATACAGGGGGCCTGAACACTGAAGCTTTCTTT.

This clone was seen only once. The chain links TRBV30 to TRBJ1-1; possibly TRBD1 for D (5 bases). Germline V gives CDR1 GTSNPN, CDR2 SVGIG (reference sequence). This CDR3 contains 13 residues. The V and J ends lost 4 bases and 3 bases respectively, with 12 bases between them. The CDR3 sequence: CAWTRGGDTEAFF. The CDR3 coding sequence is TGTGCCTGGACCCGGGGGGGGGACACTGAAGCTTTCTTT.

The chain recombines TRBV10-3 with TRBJ2-5; 8 positions match TRBD2. CDR3 length: 14 amino acids. Trimming cost V 10 bases and J 4 bases; bases outside gene matches: 11. Germline V gene lookup returns CDR1 ENHRY and CDR2 SYGVKD. As DNA, the CDR3 is TGTGCCACAGGCAGCGGGAGTCATATAGAGACCCAGTACTTC. Encoded protein: CATGSGSHIETQYF.

V usage is TRBV6-1 and J usage is TRBJ1-5, with D possibly being TRBD1 (5 bases). V was cut by 1 base and J by 5 bases, with 9 bases left in between. CDR3 length equals 14 residues. From germline, CDR1 is MNHNS and CDR2 SASEGT. The CDR3, as DNA: TGTGCCAGCAGTGAAGGGGGGGAGTATCAGCCCCAGCATTTT. Translation: CASSEGGEYQPQHF.

This clone was found a few times. The chain joins TRBV19 to TRBJ1-2, with D tentatively TRBD1 (6 bases). CDR1 is LNHDA and CDR2 is SQIVND in the germline V gene (reference sequence). This CDR3 region has 14 residues. V shed 4 bases and J shed 5 bases, with 14 bases lying between them. The CDR3 bases are TGTGCCAGTAGTACAGGGGAAGTATGGTATGGCTACACCTTC. Its translation: CASSTGEVWYGYTF.

This clone was observed once. J is TRBJ1-5 and V is TRBV6-6; no clear D. In germline, CDR1 is MNHNY, CDR2 SVGAGI (reference sequence). CDR3 length: 12 residues. Trimming cost V 5 bases and J 7 bases, with 9 bases left between them. The CDR3 nucleotides are TGTGCCAGCAGTCCCCTAGGGCAGCCCCAGCATTTT. Translated: CASSPLGQPQHF.

The chain carries TRBV6-5 and TRBJ1-5; TRBD1 might be the D (6 bases). The germline gives CDR1 MNHEY, CDR2 SVGAGI. Trimming stripped 5 bases from V and 1 base from J, with 6 bases between. This CDR3 region has 13 residues. As DNA, the CDR3 is TGTGCCAGCAGTCAGGGGAGCAATCAGCCCCAGCATTTT. It specifies CASSQGSNQPQHF.

V usage is TRBV9 and J usage is TRBJ1-2, with D maybe TRBD1 (5 bases). Looked up from germline, CDR1 is SGDLS and CDR2 is YYNGEE. The CDR3 length is 19 residues. Between the trimmed V and J ends, which lost 0 bases and 3 bases, there was a span of 24 bases. CDR3 in amino acids: CASSVGGTTRVPIDYGYTF. The CDR3 DNA reads TGTGCCAGCAGCGTAGGGGGCACCACTAGGGTTCCAATCGACTATGGCTACACCTTC.

The rearrangement uses TRBV2 and TRBJ1-5; 7 bases are shared with TRBD1. Trimming at V came to 6 bases and at J to 5 bases, leaving 7 bases not matched to a gene. The CDR3 sequence is 14 residues long. Germline V CDR1 and CDR2: SNHLY, FYNNEI. In nucleotides, the CDR3 is TGTGCCAGCAGGGGTGTCAGGGGGTATCAGCCCCAGCATTTT. It translates to CASRGVRGYQPQHF.

This clone was observed a single time. The chain joins TRBV28 to TRBJ2-7; TRBD2 matches 10 bases. CDR3 length: 17 residues. CDR1 MDHEN and CDR2 SYDVKM come from the germline V gene. Trimming at V came to 8 bases and at J to 5 bases, leaving 18 bases not matched to a gene. CDR3 loop: CASGEVYSGRAEDEQYF. CDR3 nucleotides: TGTGCCAGCGGGGAAGTATACAGCGGGAGGGCCGAGGACGAGCAGTACTTC.

The chain couples TRBV2 to TRBJ1-5; D uncertain. Germline assignment: CDR1 SNHLY and CDR2 FYNNEI. The CDR3 runs 15 residues. With 5 bases removed from V and 2 bases from J, the gap between germline ends came to 13 bases. In DNA form, the CDR3 reads TGTGCCAGCAGTCGAAATGTCGGTGGCAATCAGCCCCAGCATTTT. Translating it yields CASSRNVGGNQPQHF. The full variable domain, completed using reference TRBV2 and TRBJ1-5, is EPEVTQTPSHQVTQMGQEVILRCVPISNHLYFYWYRQILGQKVEFLVSFYNNEISEKSEIFDDQFSVERPDGSNFTLKIRSTKLEDSAMYFCASSRNVGGNQPQHFGDGTRLSIL.

The V call is TRBV6-5, the J call TRBJ1-1, with D perhaps matching TRBD1 (6 bases). CDR3 length: 14 residues. Germline CDR1 is MNHEY and CDR2 is SVGAGI. V lost 10 bases and J lost 0, with 15 bases in between. The DNA for the CDR3 is TGTGCCACCCATACAGGGCTCATGAACACTGAAGCTTTCTTT. The encoded protein is CATHTGLMNTEAFF.